This T cell receptor (beta chain) was sequenced for a study of low-dose radiotherapy and immunotherapy resistance in tumors. Study-level background: Radiation delivery to Cohort 1 consisted of 0.5 Gy per fraction every 2 weeks, summing to 6.5 Gy. With 1 Gy per fraction every two weeks, Cohort 2 accumulated 13 Gy across 26 weeks.

From germline, CDR1 is SNHLY and CDR2 FYNNEI. The CDR3 totals 16 residues. V was clipped by 2 bases and J by 4 bases, with 15 bases between them. The time point: before trial treatment. TRAV and TRBV primers primed cDNA for both TCRalpha and TCRbeta. Over 20 PCR cycles, TCRs were amplified from a constant-region primer and V-primer adapter. Each CDR3 protein gets one entry after TCRdb re-called the reads with MiXCR. The data hold roughly 60,000 distinct CDR3 sequences, with around 25% observed a single time. The V gene is TRBV2, the J gene TRBJ2-1; maybe TRBD2 (5 bases). This TCR was recovered from a male donor with prostate cancer. Sample: PBMCs, taken before treatment. CDR3 sequence: CASSERGLTPYNEQFF. The CDR3 DNA sequence: TGTGCCAGCAGTGAACGAGGGCTAACCCCTTACAATGAGCAGTTCTTC.